This T cell receptor beta chain comes out of a study of blood T cell repertoires in COVID-19. About the research overall: PBMCs, B-cell-depleted T cells, or T cells were the source of the cDNA or gDNA that made up the material.

The method was immunoSEQ multiplex PCR; TCRdb's version includes in-frame clones alone and lacks a portion of them. The data show around 220,000 clones, roughly four fifths seen once. V shed 0 bases and J shed 5 bases, with 12 bases lying between them. This CDR3 contains 15 residues. Germline V lookup: CDR1 SGHNT, CDR2 YYREEE (reference sequence). V usage is TRBV5-4 and J usage is TRBJ2-1; TRBD1 might be the D (5 bases). This clonotype originated in a woman older than 75 with COVID-19, enrolled during active disease. The sequenced sample consisted of peripheral blood. CDR3: CASSLGGGSHNEQFF. The CDR3 nucleotides read TGTGCCAGCAGCTTGGGGGGCGGCAGCCACAATGAGCAGTTCTTC.